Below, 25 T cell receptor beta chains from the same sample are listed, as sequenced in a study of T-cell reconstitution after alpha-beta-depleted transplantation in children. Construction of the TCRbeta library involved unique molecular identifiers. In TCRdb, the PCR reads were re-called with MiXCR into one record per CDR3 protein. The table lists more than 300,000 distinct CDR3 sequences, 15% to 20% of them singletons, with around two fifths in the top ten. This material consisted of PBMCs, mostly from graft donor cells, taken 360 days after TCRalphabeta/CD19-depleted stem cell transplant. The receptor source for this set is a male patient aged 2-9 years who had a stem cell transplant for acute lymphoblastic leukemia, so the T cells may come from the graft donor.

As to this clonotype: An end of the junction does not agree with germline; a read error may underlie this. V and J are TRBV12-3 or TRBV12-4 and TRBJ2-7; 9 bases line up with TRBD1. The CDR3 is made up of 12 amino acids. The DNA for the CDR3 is TGTGCCAGCAGCCATACCGGGACAGGGTTTTTGTTC. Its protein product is CASSHTGTGFLF.

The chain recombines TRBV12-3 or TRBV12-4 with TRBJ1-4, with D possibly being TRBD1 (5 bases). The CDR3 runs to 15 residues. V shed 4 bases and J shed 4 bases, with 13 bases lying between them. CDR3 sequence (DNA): TGTGCCAGCAGTTCATTCCGGGACGGTAATGAAAAACTGTTTTTT. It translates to CASSSFRDGNEKLFF.

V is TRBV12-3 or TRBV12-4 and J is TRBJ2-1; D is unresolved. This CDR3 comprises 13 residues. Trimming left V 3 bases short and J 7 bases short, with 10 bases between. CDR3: CASSFGPLNEQFF. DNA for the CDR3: TGTGCCAGCAGTTTTGGACCATTGAATGAGCAGTTCTTC.

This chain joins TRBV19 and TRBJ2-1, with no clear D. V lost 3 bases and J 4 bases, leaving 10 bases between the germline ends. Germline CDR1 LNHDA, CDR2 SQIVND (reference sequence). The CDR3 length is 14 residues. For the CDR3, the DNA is TGTGCCAGTAGTATGGACCAGGATTACAATGAGCAGTTCTTC. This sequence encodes CASSMDQDYNEQFF.

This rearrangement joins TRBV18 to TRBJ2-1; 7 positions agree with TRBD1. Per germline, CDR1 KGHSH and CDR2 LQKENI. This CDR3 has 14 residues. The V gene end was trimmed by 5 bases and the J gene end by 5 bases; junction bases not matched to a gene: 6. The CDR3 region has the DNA TGTGCCAGCTCAACCCTAGACAGGGACAATGAGCAGTTCTTC. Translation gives CASSTLDRDNEQFF. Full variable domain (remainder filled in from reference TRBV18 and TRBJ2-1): NAGVMQNPRHLVRRRGQEARLRCSPMKGHSHVYWYRQLPEEGLKFMVYLQKENIIDESGMPKERFSAEFPKEGPSILRIQQVVRGDSAAYFCASSTLDRDNEQFFGPGTRLTVL.

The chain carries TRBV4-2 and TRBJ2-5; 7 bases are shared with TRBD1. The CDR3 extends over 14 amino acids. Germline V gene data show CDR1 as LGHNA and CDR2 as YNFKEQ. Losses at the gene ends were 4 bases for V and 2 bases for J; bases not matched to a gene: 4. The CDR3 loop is CASSRTGAQETQYF. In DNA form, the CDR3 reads TGTGCCAGCAGCCGGACAGGAGCTCAAGAGACCCAGTACTTC.

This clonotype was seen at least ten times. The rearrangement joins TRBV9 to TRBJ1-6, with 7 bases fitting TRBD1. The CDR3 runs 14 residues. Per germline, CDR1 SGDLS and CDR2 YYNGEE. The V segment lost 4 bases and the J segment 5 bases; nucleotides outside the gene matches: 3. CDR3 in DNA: TGTGCCAGCAGCCTAGGACAGGATAATTCACCCCTCCACTTT. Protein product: CASSLGQDNSPLHF.

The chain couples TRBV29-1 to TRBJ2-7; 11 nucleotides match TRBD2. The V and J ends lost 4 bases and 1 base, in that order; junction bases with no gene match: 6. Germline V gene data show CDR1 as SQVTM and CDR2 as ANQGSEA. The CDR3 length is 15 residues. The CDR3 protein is CSVGPLAGGSYEQYF. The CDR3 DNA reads TGCAGCGTTGGGCCCCTAGCGGGAGGATCCTACGAGCAGTACTTC.

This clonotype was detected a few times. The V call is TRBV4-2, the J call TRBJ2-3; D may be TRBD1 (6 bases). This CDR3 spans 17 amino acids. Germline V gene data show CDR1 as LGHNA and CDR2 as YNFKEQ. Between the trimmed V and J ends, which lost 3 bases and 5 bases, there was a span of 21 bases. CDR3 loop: CASSHKTGGVRRDTQYF. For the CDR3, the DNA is TGTGCCAGCAGCCATAAGACAGGCGGAGTTCGGAGAGATACGCAGTATTTT.

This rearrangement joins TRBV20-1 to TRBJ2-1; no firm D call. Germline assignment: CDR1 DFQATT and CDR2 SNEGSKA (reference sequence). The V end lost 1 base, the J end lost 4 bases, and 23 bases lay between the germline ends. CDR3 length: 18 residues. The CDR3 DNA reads TGCAGTGCTAGAGGCCATAGCATGATTCCTCCTTCGTACAATGAGCAGTTCTTC. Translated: CSARGHSMIPPSYNEQFF.

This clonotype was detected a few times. The CDR3 nucleotides are TGTGCCAGCAGTGGTTGGGGGAGCTGGGGAACCGGGGAGCTGTTTTTT. This sequence encodes CASSGWGSWGTGELFF. V is TRBV6-2 or TRBV6-3 and J is TRBJ2-2; perhaps D is TRBD1 or TRBD2 (5 bases each). Between the trimmed V and J ends, which lost 5 bases and 5 bases, there was a span of 18 bases. CDR1 and CDR2 (germline): MNHEY, SVGEGT. This CDR3 is 16 amino acids long.

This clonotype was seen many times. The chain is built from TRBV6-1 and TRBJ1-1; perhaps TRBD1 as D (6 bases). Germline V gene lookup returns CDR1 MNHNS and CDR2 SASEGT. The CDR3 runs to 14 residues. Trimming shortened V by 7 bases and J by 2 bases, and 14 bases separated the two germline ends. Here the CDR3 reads CASTQGRRNTEAFF. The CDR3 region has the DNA TGTGCCAGCACCCAGGGGCGGAGAAACACTGAAGCTTTCTTT.

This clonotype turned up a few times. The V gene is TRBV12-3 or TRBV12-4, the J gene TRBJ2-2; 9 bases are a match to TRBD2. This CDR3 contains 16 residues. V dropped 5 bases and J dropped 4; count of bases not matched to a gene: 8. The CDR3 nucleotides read TGTGCCAGCAGTCCCGTAGCGGGAGATGTCACCGGGGAGCTGTTTTTT. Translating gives CASSPVAGDVTGELFF.

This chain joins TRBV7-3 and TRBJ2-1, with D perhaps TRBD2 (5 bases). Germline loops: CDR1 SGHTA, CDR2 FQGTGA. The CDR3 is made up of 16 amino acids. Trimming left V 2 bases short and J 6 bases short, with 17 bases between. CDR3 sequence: CASSLSPLARANEQFF. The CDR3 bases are TGTGCCAGCAGCTTATCCCCTCTAGCCCGTGCCAATGAGCAGTTCTTC.

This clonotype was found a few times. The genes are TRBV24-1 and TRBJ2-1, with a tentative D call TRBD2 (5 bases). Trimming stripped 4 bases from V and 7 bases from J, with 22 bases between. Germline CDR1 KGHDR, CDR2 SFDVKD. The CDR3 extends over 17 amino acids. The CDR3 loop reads CATSDPLGSGRGNEQFF. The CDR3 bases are TGTGCCACCAGTGACCCTCTGGGGTCGGGGAGAGGTAATGAGCAGTTCTTC.

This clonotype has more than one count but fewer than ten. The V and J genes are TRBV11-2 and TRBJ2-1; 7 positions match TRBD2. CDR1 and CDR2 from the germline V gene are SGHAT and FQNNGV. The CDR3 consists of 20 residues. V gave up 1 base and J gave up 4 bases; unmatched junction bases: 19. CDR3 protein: CASSLVRVGKTTSQYNEQFF. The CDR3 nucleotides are TGTGCCAGCAGCTTAGTTCGGGTGGGAAAGACGACTAGCCAGTACAATGAGCAGTTCTTC.

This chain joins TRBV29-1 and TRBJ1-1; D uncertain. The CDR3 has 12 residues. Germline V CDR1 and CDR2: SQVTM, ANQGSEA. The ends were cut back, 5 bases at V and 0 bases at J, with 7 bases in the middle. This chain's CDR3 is CSVRDLNTEAFF. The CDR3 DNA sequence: TGCAGCGTTAGGGATCTGAACACTGAAGCTTTCTTT.

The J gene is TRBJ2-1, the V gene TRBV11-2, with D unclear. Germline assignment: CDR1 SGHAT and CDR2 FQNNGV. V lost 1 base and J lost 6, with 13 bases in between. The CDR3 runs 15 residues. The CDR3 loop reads CASSLGLVPTNEQFF. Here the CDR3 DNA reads TGTGCCAGCAGCTTAGGGCTAGTACCTACCAATGAGCAGTTCTTC.

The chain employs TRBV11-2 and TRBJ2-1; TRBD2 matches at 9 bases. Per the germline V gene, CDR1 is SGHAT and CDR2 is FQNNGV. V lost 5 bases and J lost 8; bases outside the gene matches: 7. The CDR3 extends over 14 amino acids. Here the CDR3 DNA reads TGTGCCAGCAGCCCGGGACTAGCTAGGGATGAGCAGTTCTTC. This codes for CASSPGLARDEQFF.

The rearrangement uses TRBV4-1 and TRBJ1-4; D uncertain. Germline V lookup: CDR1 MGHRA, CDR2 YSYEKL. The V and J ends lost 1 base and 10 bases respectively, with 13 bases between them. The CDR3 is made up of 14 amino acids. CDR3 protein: CASSQVQVAGKLFF. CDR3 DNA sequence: TGCGCCAGCAGCCAAGTGCAGGTGGCGGGAAAACTGTTTTTT.

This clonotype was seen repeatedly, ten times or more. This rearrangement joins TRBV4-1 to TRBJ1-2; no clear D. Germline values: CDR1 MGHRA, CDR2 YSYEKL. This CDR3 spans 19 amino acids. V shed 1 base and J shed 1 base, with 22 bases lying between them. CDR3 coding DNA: TGCGCCAGCAGCCAAGTTACCGGGCCTTCGGGGTATGGTAACTATGGCTACACCTTC. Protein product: CASSQVTGPSGYGNYGYTF.

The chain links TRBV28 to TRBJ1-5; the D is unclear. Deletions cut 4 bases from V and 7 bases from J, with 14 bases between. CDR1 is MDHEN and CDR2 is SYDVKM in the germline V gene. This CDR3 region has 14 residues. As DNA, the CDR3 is TGTGCCAGCAGTTGGCCGGGTCCAAGGCAGCCCCAGCATTTT. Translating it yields CASSWPGPRQPQHF. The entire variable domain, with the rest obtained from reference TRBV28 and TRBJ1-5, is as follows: DVKVTQSSRYLVKRTGEKVFLECVQDMDHENMFWYRQDPGLGLRLIYFSYDVKMKEKGDIPEGYSVSREKKERFSLILESASTNQTSMYLCASSWPGPRQPQHFGDGTRLSIL.

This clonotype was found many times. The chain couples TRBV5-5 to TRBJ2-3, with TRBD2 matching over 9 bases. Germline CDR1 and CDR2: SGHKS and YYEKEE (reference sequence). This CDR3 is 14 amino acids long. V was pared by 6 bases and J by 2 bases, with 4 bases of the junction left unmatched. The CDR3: CASNLAGLTDTQYF. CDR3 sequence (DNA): TGTGCCAGCAACCTAGCGGGGCTCACAGATACGCAGTATTTT.

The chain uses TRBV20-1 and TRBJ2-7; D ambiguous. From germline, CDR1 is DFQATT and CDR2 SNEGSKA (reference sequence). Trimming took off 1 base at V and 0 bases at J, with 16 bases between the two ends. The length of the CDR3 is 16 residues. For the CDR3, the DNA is TGCAGTGCTAGAGGGAAGACTCGACAAATCTCCTACGAGCAGTACTTC. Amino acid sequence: CSARGKTRQISYEQYF.

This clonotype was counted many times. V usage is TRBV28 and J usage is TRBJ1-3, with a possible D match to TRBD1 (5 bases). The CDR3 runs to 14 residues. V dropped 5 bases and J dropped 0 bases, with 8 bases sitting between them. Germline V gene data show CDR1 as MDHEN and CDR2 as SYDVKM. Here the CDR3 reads CASSLRVSGNTIYF. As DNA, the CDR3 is TGTGCCAGCAGTCTCAGGGTCTCTGGAAACACCATATATTTT.